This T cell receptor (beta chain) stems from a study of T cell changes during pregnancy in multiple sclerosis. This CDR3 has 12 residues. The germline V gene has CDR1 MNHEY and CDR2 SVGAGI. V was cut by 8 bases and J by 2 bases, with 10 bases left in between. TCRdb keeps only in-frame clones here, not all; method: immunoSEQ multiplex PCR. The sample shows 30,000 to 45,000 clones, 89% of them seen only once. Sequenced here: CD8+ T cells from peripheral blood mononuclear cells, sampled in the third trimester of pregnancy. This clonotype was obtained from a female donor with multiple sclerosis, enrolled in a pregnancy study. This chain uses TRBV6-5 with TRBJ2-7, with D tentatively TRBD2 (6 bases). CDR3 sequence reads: CASGTGAYEQYF. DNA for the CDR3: TGTGCCAGCGGGACTGGGGCCTACGAGCAGTACTTC.